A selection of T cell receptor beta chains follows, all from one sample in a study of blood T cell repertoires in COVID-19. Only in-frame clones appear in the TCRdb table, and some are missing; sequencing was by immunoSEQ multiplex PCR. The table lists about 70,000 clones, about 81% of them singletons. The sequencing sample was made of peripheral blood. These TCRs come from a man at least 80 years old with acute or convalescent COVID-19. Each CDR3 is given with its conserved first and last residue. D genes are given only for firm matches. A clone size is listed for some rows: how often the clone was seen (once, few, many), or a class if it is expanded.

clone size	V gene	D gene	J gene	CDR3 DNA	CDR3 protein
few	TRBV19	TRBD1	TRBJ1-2	TGTGCCAGTTCCACCGGGACAGGGAGTTTCGGCTACACCTTC	CASSTGTGSFGYTF
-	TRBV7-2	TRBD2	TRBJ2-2	TGTGCCAGCAGCCCCCGGGCTAGCGGGCTGAACGGGGAGCTGTTTTTT	CASSPRASGLNGELFF
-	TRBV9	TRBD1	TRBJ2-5	TGTGCCAGCAGCCCCCGGACAGGTCAAGAGACCCAGTACTTC	CASSPRTGQETQYF
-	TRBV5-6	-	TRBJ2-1	TGTGCCAGCAGCTTGGCCGAGGGTGGTGAGCAGTTCTTC	CASSLAEGGEQFF
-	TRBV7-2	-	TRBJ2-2	TGTGCCAGCAGCTTAGATCCAGTCGCGAACACCGGGGAGCTGTTTTTT	CASSLDPVANTGELFF
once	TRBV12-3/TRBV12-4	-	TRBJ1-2	TGTGCCAGCACAGGTCCCTTTAACTATGGCTACACCTTC	CASTGPFNYGYTF
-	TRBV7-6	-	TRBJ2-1	TGTGCCAGCAGCTTGGGGGCCAGCTACAATGAGCAGTTCTTC	CASSLGASYNEQFF
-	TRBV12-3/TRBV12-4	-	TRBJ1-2	TGTGCCAGCAGTTCGTCCAACTATGGCTACACCTTC	CASSSSNYGYTF
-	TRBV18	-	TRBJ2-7	TGTGCCAGCTCACCATCCCAGGGTTCCTACGAGCAGTACTTC	CASSPSQGSYEQYF
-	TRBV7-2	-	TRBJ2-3	TGTGCCAGCAGCTTCCGACAGCCCGGAGATACGCAGTATTTT	CASSFRQPGDTQYF
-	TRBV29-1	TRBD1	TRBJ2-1	TGCAGCGTTGAATTCCGGGACAGGGGGACCTACAATGAGCAGTTCTTC	CSVEFRDRGTYNEQFF
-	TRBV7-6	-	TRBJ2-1	TGTGCCAGCAGCGGACGGGGGAACTCCTACAATGAGCAGTTCTTC	CASSGRGNSYNEQFF
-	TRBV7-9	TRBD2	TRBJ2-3	TGTGCCAGCAGTTCCGGACTAGCGCGATTCACAGATACGCAGTATTTT	CASSSGLARFTDTQYF
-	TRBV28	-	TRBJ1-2	TGTGCCAGCAGTTTACAGGCCTTACCCAACTATGGCTACACCTTC	CASSLQALPNYGYTF
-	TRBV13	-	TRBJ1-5	TGTGCCAGCAGCCGGGGACAAAGCAATCAGCCCCAGCATTTT	CASSRGQSNQPQHF
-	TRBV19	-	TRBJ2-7	TGTGCCAGTAGCCAGGACACCTCGATCTACGAGCAGTACTTC	CASSQDTSIYEQYF
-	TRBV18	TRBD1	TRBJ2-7	TGTGCCAGCTCCCAGGGGGATTACGAGCAGTACTTC	CASSQGDYEQYF
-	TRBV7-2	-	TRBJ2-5	TGTGCCAGCAGCTTATGGAGCGGGTCCGAGACCCAGTACTTC	CASSLWSGSETQYF
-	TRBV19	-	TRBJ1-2	TGTGCCAGTAGTCGGACATGGGGTAACAATGCTAACTATGGCTACACCTTC	CASSRTWGNNANYGYTF
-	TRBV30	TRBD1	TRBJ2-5	TGTGCCTGGGCCCGGGACAGGCAAGAGACCCAGTACTTC	CAWARDRQETQYF
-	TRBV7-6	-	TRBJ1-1	TGTGCCAGCAGCCCTCGAGGGAGGATGAACACTGAAGCTTTCTTT	CASSPRGRMNTEAFF
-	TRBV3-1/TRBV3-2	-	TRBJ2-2	TGTGCCAGCAGCCAATCAGGCGGGGAGCTGTTTTTT	CASSQSGGELFF
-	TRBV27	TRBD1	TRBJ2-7	TGTGCCAGCAGTAGGACAGGGGGCTACGAGCAGTACTTC	CASSRTGGYEQYF
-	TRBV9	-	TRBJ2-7	TGTGCCAGCAGCGTAGATGCAGGGCAAGGTACCTACGAGCAGTACTTC	CASSVDAGQGTYEQYF
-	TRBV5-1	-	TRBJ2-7	TGCGCCAGCAGCTTGGACAGCACCTACGAGCAGTACTTC	CASSLDSTYEQYF
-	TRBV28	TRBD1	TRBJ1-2	TGTGCCAGCAGTTTGTCCCCCGGGACAGGGCCTAACTATGGCTACACCTTC	CASSLSPGTGPNYGYTF
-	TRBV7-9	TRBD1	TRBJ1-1	TGTGCCAGCAGCCGTGGACAGGGCGGAACTGAAGCTTTCTTT	CASSRGQGGTEAFF
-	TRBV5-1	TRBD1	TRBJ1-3	TGCGCCAGCAGACCCAGTGACAGGGATGGAAACACCATATATTTT	CASRPSDRDGNTIYF
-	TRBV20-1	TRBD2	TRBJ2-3	TGCACTCTAGCGGGCACAGATACGCAGTATTTT	CTLAGTDTQYF
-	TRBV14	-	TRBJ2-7	TGTGCCAGCAGCCAAGAATCAGGGAGGGAGCAGTACTTC	CASSQESGREQYF
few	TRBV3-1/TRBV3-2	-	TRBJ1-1	TGTGCCAGCACCCTCAGGGTTGGCACTGAAGCTTTCTTT	CASTLRVGTEAFF
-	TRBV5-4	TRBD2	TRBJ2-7	TGTGCCTTCGTGGGACTAGCGCAGGAGCAGTACTTC	CAFVGLAQEQYF
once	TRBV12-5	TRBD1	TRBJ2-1	TGTGCTAGTGGTTTGGACGGACAGGGGTACAATGAGCAGTTCTTC	CASGLDGQGYNEQFF
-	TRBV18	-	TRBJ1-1	TGTGCCAGCTCACCACCGGGGGGTTACACTGAAGCTTTCTTT	CASSPPGGYTEAFF
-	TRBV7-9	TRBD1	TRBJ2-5	TGTGCCAGCAGCCGGACAGGGCAAGAGACCCAGTACTTC	CASSRTGQETQYF
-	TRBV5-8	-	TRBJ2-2	TGTGCCAGCAGCAGGACCAGGGGAGATGGGGAGCTGTTTTTT	CASSRTRGDGELFF
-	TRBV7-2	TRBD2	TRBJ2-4	TGTGCCAGCAGCTTAGTGCGGGGGGAAAACATTCAGTACTTC	CASSLVRGENIQYF
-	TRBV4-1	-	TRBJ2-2	TGCGCCAGCAGCCAAGAGCAGAAGAACACCGGGGAGCTGTTTTTT	CASSQEQKNTGELFF
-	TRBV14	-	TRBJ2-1	TGTGCCAGCAGCCAACATTACAGTTCTCCTCCTGCCTACAATGAGCAGTTCTTC	CASSQHYSSPPAYNEQFF
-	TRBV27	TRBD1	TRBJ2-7	TGTGCCAGCAGTTCCTTGGGACAGGGCTCCTACGAGCAGTACTTC	CASSSLGQGSYEQYF
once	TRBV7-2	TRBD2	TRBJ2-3	TGTGCCAGCAGCTCTAGCGGGACCACAGATACGCAGTATTTT	CASSSSGTTDTQYF
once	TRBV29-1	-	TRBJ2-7	TGCAGCGTTGAAGGCGGTCGGACTACGGGCGAGCAGTACTTC	CSVEGGRTTGEQYF
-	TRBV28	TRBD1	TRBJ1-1	TGTGCCAGCAGTTTGGGGACAGGAGGTATGAACACTGAAGCTTTCTTT	CASSLGTGGMNTEAFF
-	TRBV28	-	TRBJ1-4	TGTGCCAGCAGTTCCGGGAGCCGGGGGAATGAAAAACTGTTTTTT	CASSSGSRGNEKLFF
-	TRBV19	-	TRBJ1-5	TGTGCCAGTAGTATTCGGGGGGCATATCAGCCCCAGCATTTT	CASSIRGAYQPQHF
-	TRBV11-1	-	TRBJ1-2	TGTGCCAGCAGCAGCCTTAGCCTTGGTTCGCATGGCTACACCTTC	CASSSLSLGSHGYTF